The rows below give T cell receptor beta chains drawn from one sample of a study of blood T cell repertoires in COVID-19. The repertoire was sequenced with immunoSEQ multiplex PCR; TCRdb's copy has only in-frame clones and lacks some. This table holds about 140,000 clones, approximately 89% found once. Sequenced sample: peripheral blood. Receptors were obtained from a human donor in a cohort sampled during active COVID-19. Both conserved end residues are part of each CDR3. The order of the fields is CDR3 protein, V gene, J gene, D gene. The D gene is left open where the match is weak.

CDR3 protein: CASSLFMGQGAQPQHF; V gene: TRBV5-6; J gene: TRBJ1-5; D gene: .
CDR3 protein: CASRPRDTYYGYTF; V gene: TRBV6-5; J gene: TRBJ1-2; D gene: .
CDR3 protein: CASTMTAGQPQHF; V gene: TRBV6-5; J gene: TRBJ1-5; D gene: .
CDR3 protein: CASTGTRNSYEQFF; V gene: TRBV19; J gene: TRBJ2-1; D gene: TRBD2
CDR3 protein: CASTLGGEQFF; V gene: TRBV19; J gene: TRBJ2-1; D gene: .
CDR3 protein: CASSQGQGPYGYTF; V gene: TRBV14; J gene: TRBJ1-2; D gene: TRBD1
CDR3 protein: CASSLSMAGDWETQYF; V gene: TRBV27; J gene: TRBJ2-5; D gene: TRBD2
CDR3 protein: CASTLTGGNEKLFF; V gene: TRBV28; J gene: TRBJ1-4; D gene: TRBD1
CDR3 protein: CASSLDSTPQPQHF; V gene: TRBV4-1; J gene: TRBJ1-5; D gene: .
CDR3 protein: CATRRGQGDTEAFF; V gene: TRBV15; J gene: TRBJ1-1; D gene: TRBD1
CDR3 protein: CASSLETGEQFF; V gene: TRBV7-2; J gene: TRBJ2-1; D gene: .
CDR3 protein: CATMGGGFSGNTIYF; V gene: TRBV10-3; J gene: TRBJ1-3; D gene: .
CDR3 protein: CASSQVASNTEAFF; V gene: TRBV14; J gene: TRBJ1-1; D gene: .
CDR3 protein: CASVRRSTGPFTLEGYTF; V gene: TRBV27; J gene: TRBJ1-2; D gene: .
CDR3 protein: CASSLDQGAGEKLFF; V gene: TRBV5-1; J gene: TRBJ1-4; D gene: TRBD1
CDR3 protein: CSASPQGYTEAFF; V gene: TRBV20-1; J gene: TRBJ1-1; D gene: .
CDR3 protein: CASSLNGGTKDNEQFF; V gene: TRBV7-3; J gene: TRBJ2-1; D gene: TRBD2
CDR3 protein: CASSSGRDTQYF; V gene: TRBV5-1; J gene: TRBJ2-3; D gene: .
CDR3 protein: CASSSRGRGQYYEQFF; V gene: TRBV7-9; J gene: TRBJ2-1; D gene: .
CDR3 protein: CASSLEPGQGLYEQYF; V gene: TRBV7-9; J gene: TRBJ2-7; D gene: TRBD1
CDR3 protein: CASSFRGKETQYF; V gene: TRBV7-8; J gene: TRBJ2-5; D gene: .
CDR3 protein: CASSLVGAGANVLTF; V gene: TRBV5-6; J gene: TRBJ2-6; D gene: .
CDR3 protein: CASRRREAEAFF; V gene: TRBV12-3/TRBV12-4; J gene: TRBJ1-1; D gene: .
CDR3 protein: CSVHIGGTQYF; V gene: TRBV29-1; J gene: TRBJ2-5; D gene: .
CDR3 protein: CASSLPGLAPDTQYF; V gene: TRBV11-2; J gene: TRBJ2-3; D gene: TRBD2
CDR3 protein: CASSMTGDNTIYF; V gene: TRBV5-1; J gene: TRBJ1-3; D gene: TRBD1
CDR3 protein: CASSRTGYEQYF; V gene: TRBV5-4; J gene: TRBJ2-7; D gene: .
CDR3 protein: CASSYPGQGDNEQFF; V gene: TRBV3-1/TRBV3-2; J gene: TRBJ2-1; D gene: TRBD1
CDR3 protein: CASSLGRTEKLFF; V gene: TRBV5-1; J gene: TRBJ1-4; D gene: .
CDR3 protein: CASSPGSYGYTF; V gene: TRBV12-3/TRBV12-4; J gene: TRBJ1-2; D gene: .
CDR3 protein: CASSLLAGQPGNTIYF; V gene: TRBV18; J gene: TRBJ1-3; D gene: TRBD1
CDR3 protein: CASSLAWTSGAATGELFF; V gene: TRBV7-6; J gene: TRBJ2-2; D gene: TRBD2
CDR3 protein: CASSLDVTRGYEQFF; V gene: TRBV11-2; J gene: TRBJ2-1; D gene: .
CDR3 protein: CAWSVPGTGAQPQHF; V gene: TRBV30; J gene: TRBJ1-5; D gene: TRBD1
CDR3 protein: CASSYSNRGDSPLHF; V gene: TRBV6-5; J gene: TRBJ1-6; D gene: TRBD1
CDR3 protein: CASTPGRAGYEQYF; V gene: TRBV2; J gene: TRBJ2-7; D gene: .
CDR3 protein: CASSISLAGANEQFF; V gene: TRBV7-2; J gene: TRBJ2-1; D gene: .
CDR3 protein: CASRLRTADTQYF; V gene: TRBV11-2; J gene: TRBJ2-3; D gene: .
CDR3 protein: CASSLSGSGTGNTIYF; V gene: TRBV16; J gene: TRBJ1-3; D gene: .
CDR3 protein: CASSAGRTGGTEETQYF; V gene: TRBV9; J gene: TRBJ2-5; D gene: TRBD1
CDR3 protein: CATSSNLDRSSGNTIYF; V gene: TRBV15; J gene: TRBJ1-3; D gene: .
CDR3 protein: CATTRSTGLGYNEQFF; V gene: TRBV10-3; J gene: TRBJ2-1; D gene: .
CDR3 protein: CASGERTGGETQYF; V gene: TRBV25-1; J gene: TRBJ2-5; D gene: .
CDR3 protein: CASSLWQGGPLHF; V gene: TRBV12-3/TRBV12-4; J gene: TRBJ1-6; D gene: .
CDR3 protein: CASSQDGGGADVAETQYF; V gene: TRBV4-2; J gene: TRBJ2-5; D gene: TRBD2
CDR3 protein: CASSLEAGGWNEQYF; V gene: TRBV11-3; J gene: TRBJ2-7; D gene: TRBD1
CDR3 protein: CASSLVSGGNSGNTIYF; V gene: TRBV7-2; J gene: TRBJ1-3; D gene: .
CDR3 protein: CASSPQGQSMNTEAFF; V gene: TRBV18; J gene: TRBJ1-1; D gene: TRBD1
CDR3 protein: CASSFPGGVEAFF; V gene: TRBV12-3/TRBV12-4; J gene: TRBJ1-1; D gene: .
CDR3 protein: CASSTKQGANYGYTF; V gene: TRBV19; J gene: TRBJ1-2; D gene: .
CDR3 protein: CASSNLYNEQFF; V gene: TRBV11-2; J gene: TRBJ2-1; D gene: .
CDR3 protein: CSARDRDSYEQYF; V gene: TRBV29-1; J gene: TRBJ2-7; D gene: TRBD1
CDR3 protein: CASSMNSGTGIDEQYF; V gene: TRBV19; J gene: TRBJ2-7; D gene: TRBD1
CDR3 protein: CASSPGGRGTYGYTF; V gene: TRBV7-9; J gene: TRBJ1-2; D gene: .
CDR3 protein: CASSLVRDRYTEAFF; V gene: TRBV7-9; J gene: TRBJ1-1; D gene: TRBD1